The next 21 T cell receptor beta chains were all read from a single sample in a study of response to subunit inactivated influenza vaccine. TCRdb re-analysed the RT-PCR reads in MiXCR, keeping a single row per CDR3 protein. The data contain 450,000 to 600,000 distinct CDR3 sequences, approximately 17% of them singletons. Specimen: CD4+ T cells sorted from PBMCs, collected about 23 months after vaccination. The receptors stem from a man aged 50-75 years who received an inactivated influenza vaccine.

V and J are TRBV20-1 and TRBJ2-2, with D possibly called TRBD1 or TRBD2 (6 bases each). The CDR3 has 14 residues. V was pared by 3 bases and J by 1 base, with 9 bases between. Germline V gene sequence: CDR1 DFQATT, CDR2 SNEGSKA (reference sequence). The CDR3 DNA reads TGCAGTGCTAGGGGGGGACAGAACACCGGGGAGCTGTTTTTT. This translates into CSARGGQNTGELFF.

V and J are TRBV4-2 and TRBJ1-4; TRBD1 matches 7 bases. This CDR3 contains 19 residues. Per germline, CDR1 LGHNA and CDR2 YNFKEQ. V was pared by 1 base and J by 2 bases, with 13 bases of the junction left unmatched. CDR3 DNA: TGTGCCAGCAGCCAAGCAATACAGGGGAGACCGTCCACTAATGAAAAACTGTTTTTT. Its protein product is CASSQAIQGRPSTNEKLFF.

This clonotype turned up a few times. The J gene is TRBJ2-2, the V gene TRBV3-1, with no clear D. Trimming stripped 1 base from V and 3 bases from J, with 3 bases between. The CDR3 spans 13 residues. Germline CDR1 and CDR2: LGHDT and YNNKEL (reference sequence). CDR3 sequence: CASSQVYTGELFF. DNA of the CDR3: TGTGCCAGCAGCCAAGTCTACACCGGGGAGCTGTTTTTT.

The chain has TRBV3-1 and TRBJ2-1; 8 nucleotides line up with TRBD2. The V and J ends lost 0 bases and 7 bases, in that order; junction bases with no gene match: 8. Germline V lookup: CDR1 LGHDT, CDR2 YNNKEL (reference sequence). The length of the CDR3 is 16 residues. The CDR3 loop is CASSQETGGAGNEQFF. CDR3 bases: TGTGCCAGCAGCCAAGAAACGGGGGGGGCTGGGAATGAGCAGTTCTTC.

This chain joins TRBV24-1 and TRBJ1-2, with TRBD1 identical over 7 bases. CDR3 length: 14 residues. V was pared by 3 bases and J by 5 bases, with 5 bases of the junction left unmatched. Germline V lookup: CDR1 KGHDR, CDR2 SFDVKD. CDR3 bases: TGTGCCACCAGTGATGGGTCAGGGGGTTATGGCTACACCTTC. Protein product: CATSDGSGGYGYTF.

CDR3 region: CASSYLGNTQPQHF. CDR3 sequence (DNA): TGTGCCAGCAGTTACCTGGGTAACACTCAGCCCCAGCATTTT. The rearrangement uses TRBV6-2 or TRBV6-3 and TRBJ1-5; no firm D call. The CDR3 totals 14 residues. Germline V lookup: CDR1 MNHEY, CDR2 SVGEGT. V was cut by 2 bases and J by 6 bases, with 11 bases left in between.

This clonotype turned up a few times. The J gene is TRBJ2-7, the V gene TRBV15; 7 nucleotides agree with TRBD1. V lost 2 bases and J lost 1; bases outside the gene matches: 2. In germline, CDR1 is LNHNV, CDR2 YYDKDF (reference sequence). CDR3 length: 14 amino acids. This chain's CDR3 is CATSRPGQSYEQYF. CDR3 DNA sequence: TGTGCCACCAGCAGACCGGGACAGTCCTACGAGCAGTACTTC.

This clonotype was counted ten times or more. V is TRBV5-1 and J is TRBJ2-7; no definite D call. V was clipped by 1 base and J by 7 bases, with 9 bases between them. CDR1 and CDR2 from the germline V gene are SGHRS and YFSETQ. This CDR3 comprises 12 residues. CDR3 DNA sequence: TGCGCCAGCAGCTTGACGGATGGGGAGCAGTACTTC. Its translation is CASSLTDGEQYF.

This sequence joins TRBV30 and TRBJ1-2; D is undetermined. V was pared by 3 bases and J by 2 bases, with 10 bases between. The CDR3 sequence is 13 residues long. Germline assignment: CDR1 GTSNPN and CDR2 SVGIG (reference sequence). CDR3 nucleotide sequence: TGTGCCTGGAGGGGAACCTTAAACTATGGCTACACCTTC. This gives the protein CAWRGTLNYGYTF.

This clonotype was counted a few times. This chain connects TRBV5-1 to TRBJ2-7; 10 nucleotides align to TRBD1. With V trimmed by 1 base and J by 6 bases, 7 bases remained unmatched. There are 15 residues in the CDR3. CDR1 and CDR2 from the germline V gene are SGHRS and YFSETQ. CDR3 in amino acids: CASSLPGTGVSEQYF. The CDR3 DNA is TGCGCCAGCAGCTTGCCCGGGACAGGGGTATCCGAGCAGTACTTC.

V gene TRBV4-2 combines with J gene TRBJ2-2; D unresolved. Germline V gene lookup returns CDR1 LGHNA and CDR2 YNFKEQ. The CDR3 totals 14 residues. V was clipped by 1 base and J by 4 bases, with 7 bases between them. CDR3 sequence reads: CASSQVVPTGELFF. DNA of the CDR3: TGTGCCAGCAGCCAAGTGGTACCCACCGGGGAGCTGTTTTTT.

This clonotype turned up a few times. This chain connects TRBV4-1 to TRBJ1-4; no firm D call. V lost 1 base, J lost 8 bases, and 20 bases lay in between. Germline V gene data show CDR1 as MGHRA and CDR2 as YSYEKL. This CDR3 comprises 17 residues. The CDR3 region has the DNA TGCGCCAGCAGCCAAGTTCCCATCCAGGCGGTGGGGGAAAAACTGTTTTTT. Translation: CASSQVPIQAVGEKLFF.

The chain's CDR3 is CSARDGDRGQYEQYF. The CDR3 bases are TGCAGTGCTAGAGATGGGGACAGGGGGCAATACGAGCAGTACTTC. V and J are TRBV20-1 and TRBJ2-7; 12 nucleotides match TRBD1. This CDR3 region has 15 residues. Trimming at V came to 0 bases and at J to 4 bases, leaving 4 bases not matched to a gene. Germline values: CDR1 DFQATT, CDR2 SNEGSKA (reference sequence).

This clonotype has more than one count but fewer than ten. This chain links TRBV20-1 with TRBJ2-1, with TRBD1 as a possible D gene (6 bases). The germline V gene encodes CDR1 DFQATT and CDR2 SNEGSKA (reference sequence). CDR3 length: 13 amino acids. DNA of the CDR3: TGCAGAGCATCAGGGGTAGGCTACAATGAGCAGTTCTTC. Translating it yields CRASGVGYNEQFF.

In its sample, this clonotype was seen a few times. The genes are TRBV6-5 and TRBJ2-3, with TRBD2 matching over 12 bases. The J segment lost 7 bases and the V segment lost 0 bases, leaving 5 bases of the junction unmatched. This CDR3 is built from 16 residues. The germline gives CDR1 MNHEY, CDR2 SVGAGI. The CDR3 loop reads CASSYSLGLAGNTQYF. CDR3 sequence (DNA): TGTGCCAGCAGTTACTCCCTCGGACTAGCGGGGAATACGCAGTATTTT.

This clonotype was detected only once. V gene TRBV12-3 or TRBV12-4 combines with J gene TRBJ2-2; possible D gene TRBD2, 5 bases. CDR3 length: 13 amino acids. With 5 bases removed from V and 5 bases from J, the gap between germline ends came to 9 bases. CDR3: CASSDTGTGELFF. The DNA for the CDR3 is TGTGCCAGCAGTGACACGGGAACCGGGGAGCTGTTTTTT.

The chain uses TRBV20-1 and TRBJ2-7; D uncertain. CDR1 and CDR2 (germline): DFQATT, SNEGSKA (reference sequence). The CDR3 is 14 amino acids. Between the trimmed V and J ends, which lost 0 bases and 2 bases, there was a span of 11 bases. CDR3: CSARDRWGPYEQYF. In nucleotides, the CDR3 is TGCAGTGCTAGAGATAGGTGGGGTCCCTACGAGCAGTACTTC.

This clonotype was observed a handful of times. CDR3 region: CASSLGMSRNTIYF. The CDR3 DNA reads as TGTGCCAGCAGCTTAGGGATGAGCCGAAACACCATATATTTT. The V gene is TRBV13, the J gene TRBJ1-3; D is unresolved. V was shortened by 0 bases and J by 5 bases, with 8 bases between the two germline ends. Germline values: CDR1 PRHDT, CDR2 FYEKMQ (reference sequence). CDR3 length equals 14 residues. The whole variable domain, remainder taken from reference TRBV13 and TRBJ1-3, is AAGVIQSPRHLIKEKRETATLKCYPIPRHDTVYWYQQGPGQDPQFLISFYEKMQSDKGSIPDRFSAQQFSDYHSELNMSSLELGDSALYFCASSLGMSRNTIYFGEGSWLTVV.

The chain recombines TRBV6-5 with TRBJ2-7; TRBD2 agrees at 8 bases. V shed 4 bases, J shed 11 bases, and the junction held 13 bases outside the gene matches. The CDR3 consists of 14 residues. Germline loops: CDR1 MNHEY, CDR2 SVGAGI. CDR3 DNA sequence: TGTGCCAGCAGTTCGCCCCTCGGGGGGGGCTCAGAGTACTTC. Translation: CASSSPLGGGSEYF.

This clonotype came up a few times. The V and J genes are TRBV15 and TRBJ2-7, with no clear D. This CDR3 is 13 amino acids long. Germline CDR1 and CDR2: LNHNV and YYDKDF (reference sequence). V was shortened by 0 bases and J by 4 bases, with 7 bases between the two germline ends. The CDR3 nucleotides are TGTGCCACCAGCAGAGATATAGAGTACGAGCAGTACTTC. It translates to CATSRDIEYEQYF.

V is TRBV6-7 and J is TRBJ1-5, with TRBD1 matching 9 bases. TRBV6-7 is assigned to the ORF class and has an uncertain function. The CDR3 totals 17 residues. V gave up 0 bases and J gave up 8 bases; unmatched junction bases: 11. CDR3 region: CASSYSDFRDRVEPQHF. In nucleotides, the CDR3 is TGTGCCAGCAGTTACTCGGACTTCCGGGACAGGGTTGAGCCCCAGCATTTT.